This record looks at one TCR beta chain sequence and its context. The antigen remains unidentified. This entry is derived from a study of OX40 agonist ivuxolimab in advanced cancers. Study-wide results and limits: Clonal expansion from baseline to week 6 occurred in both CD4+ and CD8+ T cells. Expanded clones were, on average, more numerous in CD8+ T cells than in CD4+.

This table comes from immunoSEQ multiplex PCR, and its TCRdb copy is limited to in-frame clones, with some not included. The sample includes 20,000 to 25,000 clones, roughly 93% seen only once; the top ten take 45% to 50%. CDR1 is MDHEN and CDR2 is SYDVKM in the germline V gene. With 3 bases removed from V and 4 bases from J, the gap between germline ends came to 7 bases. The CDR3 spans 12 residues. The rearrangement links TRBV28 to TRBJ2-7, with D perhaps matching TRBD1 (6 bases). The receptor's source is an adult with an advanced solid tumor such as melanoma, head and neck, liver or kidney cancer. The starting material was CD4+ or CD8+ T cells sorted from blood, obtained in a trial of the OX40 agonist ivuxolimab. The CDR3 bases are TGTGCCAGCAGTTTGGACAGTTACGAGCAGTACTTC. Translated: CASSLDSYEQYF.